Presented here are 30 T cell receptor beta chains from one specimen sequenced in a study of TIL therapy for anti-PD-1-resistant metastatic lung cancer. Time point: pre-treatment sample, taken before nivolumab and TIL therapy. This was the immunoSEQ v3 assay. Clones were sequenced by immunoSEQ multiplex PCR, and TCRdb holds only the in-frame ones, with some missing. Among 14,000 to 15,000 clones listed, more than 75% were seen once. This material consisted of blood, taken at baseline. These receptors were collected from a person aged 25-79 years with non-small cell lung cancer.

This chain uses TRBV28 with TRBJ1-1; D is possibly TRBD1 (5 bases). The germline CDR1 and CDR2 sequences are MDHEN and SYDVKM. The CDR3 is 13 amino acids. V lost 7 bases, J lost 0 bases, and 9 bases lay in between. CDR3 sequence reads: CASTRQMNTEAFF. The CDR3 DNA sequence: TGTGCCAGCACTCGACAGATGAACACTGAAGCTTTCTTT.

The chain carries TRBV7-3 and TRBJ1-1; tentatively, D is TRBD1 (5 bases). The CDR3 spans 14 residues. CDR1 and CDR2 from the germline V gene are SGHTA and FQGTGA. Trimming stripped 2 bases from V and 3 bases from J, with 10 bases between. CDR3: CASSLFRGDTEAFF. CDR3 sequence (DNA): TGTGCCAGCAGCTTATTCCGGGGGGACACTGAAGCTTTCTTT.

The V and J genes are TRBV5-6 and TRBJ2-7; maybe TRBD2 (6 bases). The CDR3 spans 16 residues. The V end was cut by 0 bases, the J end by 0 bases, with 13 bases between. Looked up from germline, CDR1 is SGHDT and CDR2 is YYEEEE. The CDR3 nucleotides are TGTGCCAGCAGCTTGGCCACAGCGGGCCTCTCCTACGAGCAGTACTTC. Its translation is CASSLATAGLSYEQYF.

In DNA form, the CDR3 reads TGTGCCAGCAGCTCGGGGACCCCGGGTGGTGAAAAACTGTTTTTT. It translates to CASSSGTPGGEKLFF. The chain carries TRBV7-2 and TRBJ1-4; D is perhaps TRBD1 (5 bases). This CDR3 spans 15 amino acids. The ends were cut back, 4 bases at V and 7 bases at J, with 16 bases in the middle. CDR1 and CDR2 from the germline V gene are SGHTA and FQGNSA.

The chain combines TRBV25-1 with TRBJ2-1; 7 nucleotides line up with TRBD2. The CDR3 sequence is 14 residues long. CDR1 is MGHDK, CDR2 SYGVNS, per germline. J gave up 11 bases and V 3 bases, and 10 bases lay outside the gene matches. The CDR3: CASSDPGTTEKQFF. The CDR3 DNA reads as TGTGCCAGCAGTGATCCCGGGACTACGGAAAAGCAGTTCTTC.

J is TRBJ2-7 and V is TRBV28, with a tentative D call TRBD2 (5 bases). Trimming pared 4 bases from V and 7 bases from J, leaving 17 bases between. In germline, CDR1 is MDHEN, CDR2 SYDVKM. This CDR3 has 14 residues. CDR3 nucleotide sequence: TGTGCCAGCAGTTCCGGCGGGTCGCGCACTGAGCAGTACGTC. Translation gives CASSSGGSRTEQYV.

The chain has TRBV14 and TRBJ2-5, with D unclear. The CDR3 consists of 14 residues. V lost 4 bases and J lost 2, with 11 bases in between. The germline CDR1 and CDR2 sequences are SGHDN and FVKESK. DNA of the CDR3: TGTGCCAGCAGCCTAGGGTGGTTACAAGAGACCCAGTACTTC. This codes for CASSLGWLQETQYF.

CDR3 bases: TGTGCCAGCAGCTTGCGGTACAGGGGCTTTTGGACTAACTACGAGCAGTACTTC. Protein product: CASSLRYRGFWTNYEQYF. The chain uses TRBV5-6 and TRBJ2-7; weak D call: TRBD1 (7 bases). This CDR3 is 18 amino acids long. Looked up from germline, CDR1 is SGHDT and CDR2 is YYEEEE. With 1 base removed from V and 3 bases from J, the gap between germline ends came to 23 bases. Complete variable domain (other parts from reference TRBV5-6 and TRBJ2-7): DAGVTQSPTHLIKTRGQQVTLRCSPKSGHDTVSWYQQALGQGPQFIFQYYEEEERQRGNFPDRFSGHQFPNYSSELNVNALLLGDSALYLCASSLRYRGFWTNYEQYFGPGTRLTVT.

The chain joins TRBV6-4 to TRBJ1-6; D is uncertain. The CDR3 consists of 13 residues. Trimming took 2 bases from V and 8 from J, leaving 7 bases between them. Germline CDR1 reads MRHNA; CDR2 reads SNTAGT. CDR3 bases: TGTGCCAGCAGTGACAACAGATATTCACCCCTCCACTTT. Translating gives CASSDNRYSPLHF.

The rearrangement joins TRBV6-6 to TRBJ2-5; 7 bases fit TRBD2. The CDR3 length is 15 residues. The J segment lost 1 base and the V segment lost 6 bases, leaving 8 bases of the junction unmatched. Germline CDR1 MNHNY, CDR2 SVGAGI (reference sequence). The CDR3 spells CASSQPGRGQETQYF. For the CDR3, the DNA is TGTGCCAGCAGCCAACCAGGGAGGGGCCAAGAGACCCAGTACTTC.

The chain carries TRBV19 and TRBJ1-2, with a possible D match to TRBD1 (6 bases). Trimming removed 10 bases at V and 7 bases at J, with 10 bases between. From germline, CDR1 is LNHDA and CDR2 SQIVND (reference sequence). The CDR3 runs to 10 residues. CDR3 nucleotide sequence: TGTGCCACACAGGGCGGTGGCTACACCTTC. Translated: CATQGGGYTF.

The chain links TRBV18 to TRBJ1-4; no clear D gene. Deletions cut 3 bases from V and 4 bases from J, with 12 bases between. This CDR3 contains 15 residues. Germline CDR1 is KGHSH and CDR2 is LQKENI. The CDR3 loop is CASSPLAANNEKLFF. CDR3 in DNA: TGTGCCAGCTCACCCTTGGCAGCGAATAATGAAAAACTGTTTTTT.

DNA for the CDR3: TGCGCCAGCAGCCAAGGAAGGTATAATTCACCCCTCCACTTT. This gives the protein CASSQGRYNSPLHF. The J gene is TRBJ1-6, the V gene TRBV4-3, with no clear D. Trimming took 1 base from V and 4 from J, leaving 5 bases between them. The CDR3 loop spans 14 amino acids. Germline values: CDR1 LGHNA, CDR2 YSLEER.

The CDR3 loop reads CASSPPDRVGTGELFF. In nucleotides, the CDR3 is TGTGCCAGCAGTCCCCCGGACAGGGTGGGCACCGGGGAGCTGTTTTTT. The chain combines TRBV28 with TRBJ2-2; 8 nucleotides align to TRBD1. This CDR3 has 16 residues. Germline V lookup: CDR1 MDHEN, CDR2 SYDVKM. The junction had 9 bases not matched to a gene; V was cut back by 5 bases and J by 4 bases.

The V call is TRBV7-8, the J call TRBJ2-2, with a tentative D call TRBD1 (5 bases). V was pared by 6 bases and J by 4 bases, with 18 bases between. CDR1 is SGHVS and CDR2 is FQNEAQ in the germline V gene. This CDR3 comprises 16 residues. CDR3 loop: CASRGLKGAGTGELFF. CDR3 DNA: TGTGCCAGCAGGGGGCTCAAAGGGGCAGGCACCGGGGAGCTGTTTTTT. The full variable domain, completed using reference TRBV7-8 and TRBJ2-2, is GAGVSQSPRYKVAKRGQDVALRCDPISGHVSLFWYQQALGQGPEFLTYFQNEAQLDKSGLPSDRFFAERPEGSVSTLKIQRTQQEDSAVYLCASRGLKGAGTGELFFGEGSRLTVL.

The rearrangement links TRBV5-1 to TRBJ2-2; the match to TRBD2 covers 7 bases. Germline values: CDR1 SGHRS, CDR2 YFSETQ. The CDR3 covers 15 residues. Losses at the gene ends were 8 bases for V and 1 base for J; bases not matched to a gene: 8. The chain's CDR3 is CASREGSGNTGELFF. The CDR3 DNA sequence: TGCGCCAGTAGGGAGGGGAGCGGGAACACCGGGGAGCTGTTTTTT.

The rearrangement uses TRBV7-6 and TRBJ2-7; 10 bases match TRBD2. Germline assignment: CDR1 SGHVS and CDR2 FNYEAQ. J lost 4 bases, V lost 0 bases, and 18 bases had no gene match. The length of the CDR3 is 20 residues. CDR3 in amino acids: CASSLAGGSFSGRLQYEQYV. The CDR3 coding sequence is TGTGCCAGCAGCTTAGCGGGGGGCTCCTTTAGCGGGAGGTTGCAGTACGAGCAGTACGTC.

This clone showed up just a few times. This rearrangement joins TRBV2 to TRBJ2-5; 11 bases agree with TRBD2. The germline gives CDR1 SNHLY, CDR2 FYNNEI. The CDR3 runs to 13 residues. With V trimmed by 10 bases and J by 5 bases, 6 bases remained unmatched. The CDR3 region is CAIAGGPLETQYF. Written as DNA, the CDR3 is TGTGCCATAGCGGGGGGGCCTTTGGAGACCCAGTACTTC. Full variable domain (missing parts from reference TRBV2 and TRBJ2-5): EPEVTQTPSHQVTQMGQEVILRCVPISNHLYFYWYRQILGQKVEFLVSFYNNEISEKSEIFDDQFSVERPDGSNFTLKIRSTKLEDSAMYFCAIAGGPLETQYFGPGTRLLVL.

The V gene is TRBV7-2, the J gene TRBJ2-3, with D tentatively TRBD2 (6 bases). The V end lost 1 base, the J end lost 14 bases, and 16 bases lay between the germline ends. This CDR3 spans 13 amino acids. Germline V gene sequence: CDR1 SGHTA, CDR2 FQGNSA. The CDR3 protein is CASSLDVGAGLYF. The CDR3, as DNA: TGTGCCAGCAGCTTAGACGTCGGGGCGGGATTGTATTTT.

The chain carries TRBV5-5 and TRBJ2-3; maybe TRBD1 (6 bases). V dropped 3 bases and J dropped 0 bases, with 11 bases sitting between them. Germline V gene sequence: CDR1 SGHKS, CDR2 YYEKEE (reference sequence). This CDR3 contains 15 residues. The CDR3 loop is CASSSQGLSTDTQYF. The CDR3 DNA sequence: TGTGCCAGCAGCTCCCAGGGGCTTAGCACAGATACGCAGTATTTT.

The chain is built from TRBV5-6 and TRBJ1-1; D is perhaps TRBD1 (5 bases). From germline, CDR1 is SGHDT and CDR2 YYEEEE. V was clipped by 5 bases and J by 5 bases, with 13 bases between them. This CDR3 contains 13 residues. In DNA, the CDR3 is TGTGCCAGCAGACGATCCGAGGGGACTGAAGCTTTCTTT. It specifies CASRRSEGTEAFF. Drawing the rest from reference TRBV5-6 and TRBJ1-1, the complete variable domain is DAGVTQSPTHLIKTRGQQVTLRCSPKSGHDTVSWYQQALGQGPQFIFQYYEEEERQRGNFPDRFSGHQFPNYSSELNVNALLLGDSALYLCASRRSEGTEAFFGQGTRLTVV.

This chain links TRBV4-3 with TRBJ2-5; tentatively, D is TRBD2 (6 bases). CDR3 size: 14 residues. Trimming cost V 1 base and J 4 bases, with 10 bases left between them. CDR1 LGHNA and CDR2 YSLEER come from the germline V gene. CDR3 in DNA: TGCGCCAGCAGCCAAGTGGGAGGAGGAGAGACCCAGTACTTC. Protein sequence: CASSQVGGGETQYF.

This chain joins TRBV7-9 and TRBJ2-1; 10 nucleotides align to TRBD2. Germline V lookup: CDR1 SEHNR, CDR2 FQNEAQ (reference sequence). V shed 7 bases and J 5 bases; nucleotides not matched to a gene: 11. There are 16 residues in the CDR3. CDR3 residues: CASTSAQGLANNEQFF. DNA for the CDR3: TGTGCCAGCACCTCGGCCCAGGGACTAGCGAACAATGAGCAGTTCTTC. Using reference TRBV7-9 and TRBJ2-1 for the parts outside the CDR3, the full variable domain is DTGVSQNPRHKITKRGQNVTFRCDPISEHNRLYWYRQTLGQGPEFLTYFQNEAQLEKSRLLSDRFSAERPKGSFSTLEIQRTEQGDSAMYLCASTSAQGLANNEQFFGPGTRLTVL.

The CDR3 protein is CSVEKGQGTYGYTF. The CDR3 nucleotides are TGCAGCGTTGAGAAGGGCCAGGGAACCTATGGCTACACCTTC. V is TRBV29-1 and J is TRBJ1-2, with D maybe TRBD1 (5 bases). This CDR3 region has 14 residues. Germline V lookup: CDR1 SQVTM, CDR2 ANQGSEA. The V and J ends lost 3 bases and 4 bases respectively, with 15 bases between them. Looking up the rest from reference TRBV29-1 and TRBJ1-2 gives the full variable domain: SAVISQKPSRDICQRGTSLTIQCQVDSQVTMMFWYRQQPGQSLTLIATANQGSEATYESGFVIDKFPISRPNLTFSTLTVSNMSPEDSSIYLCSVEKGQGTYGYTFGSGTRLTVV.

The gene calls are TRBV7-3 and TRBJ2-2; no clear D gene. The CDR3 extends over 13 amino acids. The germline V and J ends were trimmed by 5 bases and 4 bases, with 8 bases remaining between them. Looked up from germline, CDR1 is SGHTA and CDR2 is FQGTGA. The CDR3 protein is CASSPGTTGELFF. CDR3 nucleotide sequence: TGTGCCAGCAGCCCAGGAACCACCGGGGAGCTGTTTTTT.

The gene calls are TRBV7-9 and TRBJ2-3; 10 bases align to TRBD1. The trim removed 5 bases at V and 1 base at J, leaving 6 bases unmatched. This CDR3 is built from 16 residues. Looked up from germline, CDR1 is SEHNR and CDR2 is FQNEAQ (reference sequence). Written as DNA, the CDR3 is TGTGCCAGCAGCCCTTGGGGGACAGGGGGCACAGATACGCAGTATTTT. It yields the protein CASSPWGTGGTDTQYF.

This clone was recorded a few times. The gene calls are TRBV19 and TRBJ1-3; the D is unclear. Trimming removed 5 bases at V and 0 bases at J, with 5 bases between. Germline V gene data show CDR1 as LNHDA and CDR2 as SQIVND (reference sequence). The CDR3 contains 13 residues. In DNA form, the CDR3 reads TGTGCCAGTAGTCAGGTCTCTGGAAACACCATATATTTT. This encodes CASSQVSGNTIYF.

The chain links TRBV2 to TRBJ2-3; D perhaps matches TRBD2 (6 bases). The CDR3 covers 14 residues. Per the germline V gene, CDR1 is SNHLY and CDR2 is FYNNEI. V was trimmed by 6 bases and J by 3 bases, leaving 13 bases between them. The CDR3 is CASRRRLVTDTQYF. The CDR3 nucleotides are TGTGCCAGCAGGAGACGACTAGTTACAGATACGCAGTATTTT.

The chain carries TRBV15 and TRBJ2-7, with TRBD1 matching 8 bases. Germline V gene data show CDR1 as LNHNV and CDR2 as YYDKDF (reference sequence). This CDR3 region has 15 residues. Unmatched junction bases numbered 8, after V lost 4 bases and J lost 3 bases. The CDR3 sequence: CATSIERQGIYEQYF. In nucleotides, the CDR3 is TGTGCCACCAGCATCGAACGACAGGGGATCTACGAGCAGTACTTC.

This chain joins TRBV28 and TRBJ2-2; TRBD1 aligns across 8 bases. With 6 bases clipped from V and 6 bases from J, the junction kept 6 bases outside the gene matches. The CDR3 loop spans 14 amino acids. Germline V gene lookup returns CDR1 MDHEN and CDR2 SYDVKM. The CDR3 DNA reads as TGTGCCAGCAGCCCCGACAGGGGTCCCGGGGAGCTGTTTTTT. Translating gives CASSPDRGPGELFF.